Listed below are T cell receptor beta chains from one sample, sequenced in a study of blood T cell repertoires in COVID-19. Sequenced by immunoSEQ multiplex PCR; TCRdb stores in-frame clones only, minus some. The repertoire consists of about 240,000 clones, with about 81% occurring once and the leading ten covering under 15%. Material for sequencing was peripheral blood. These receptors all come from a woman aged 55-69 years with active or convalescent COVID-19. The CDR3 runs from the conserved cysteine through the conserved F or W. A D gene is named only where the DNA matches it firmly. Rows may omit the clone size; those that give it use once, few, many or a size class.

j_call v_call d_call cdr3_length clone_size cdr3_aa cdr3_nt
TRBJ2-2 TRBV7-3 - 14 - CASSLTTFPGELFF TGTGCCAGCAGCTTAACGACATTTCCCGGGGAGCTGTTTTTT
TRBJ2-7 TRBV7-3 TRBD1 14 - CASSSMDRGNEQYF TGTGCCAGCAGCTCCATGGACAGGGGCAACGAGCAGTACTTC
TRBJ1-6 TRBV6-6 - 16 - CASSYLFGTTNSPLHF TGTGCCAGCAGTTACTTATTCGGGACAACTAATTCACCCCTCCACTTT
TRBJ1-5 TRBV30 TRBD1 16 - CAWSPGTGNSNQPQHF TGTGCCTGGAGTCCTGGGACAGGAAATAGCAATCAGCCCCAGCATTTT
TRBJ2-2 TRBV12-3/TRBV12-4 - 13 - CASSLPGHGELFF TGTGCCAGCAGTTTACCAGGTCACGGGGAGCTGTTTTTT
TRBJ2-1 TRBV7-3 TRBD2 15 - CASSLTGGVNNEQFF TGTGCCAGCAGCTTAACCGGGGGGGTGAACAATGAGCAGTTCTTC
TRBJ2-7 TRBV12-3/TRBV12-4 - 13 - CASTDPSSYEQYF TGTGCCAGCACCGATCCTAGCTCCTACGAGCAGTACTTC
TRBJ1-4 TRBV5-5 TRBD1 14 few CASSLGTGGEKLFF TGTGCCAGCAGCCTCGGGACAGGGGGTGAAAAACTGTTTTTT
TRBJ2-7 TRBV18 TRBD1 14 few CASSPGQGSYEQYF TGTGCCAGCTCACCCGGACAGGGTTCCTACGAGCAGTACTTC
TRBJ1-1 TRBV28 - 12 - CASSPGWTEAFF TGTGCCAGCAGCCCCGGGTGGACTGAAGCTTTCTTT
TRBJ2-2 TRBV7-7 - 16 - CASSPQDSANTGELFF TGTGCCAGCAGCCCCCAGGACAGCGCGAACACCGGGGAGCTGTTTTTT
TRBJ1-2 TRBV7-6 TRBD1 11 once CASSSLLGQNF TGTGCCAGCAGCTCACTTTTGGGACAGAACTTC
TRBJ1-2 TRBV7-5 - 12 - CARSPGGYGYTF TGTGCCAGAAGCCCAGGGGGTTATGGCTACACCTTC
TRBJ2-7 TRBV21-1 - 18 - CASRTRKLEASSSYEQYF TGTGCCAGCAGGACTAGAAAACTAGAGGCCTCGAGCTCCTACGAGCAGTACTTC
TRBJ2-5 TRBV7-6 - 13 - CASSPRQVETQYF TGTGCCAGCAGCCCCCGACAGGTTGAGACCCAGTACTTC
TRBJ1-2 TRBV10-2 - 14 - CASSVPGQGYGYTF TGCGCCAGCAGTGTGCCGGGACAAGGGTATGGCTACACCTTC
TRBJ1-2 TRBV7-9 - 14 once CASSFVSGGYGYTF TGTGCCAGCAGCTTCGTCTCGGGGGGCTATGGCTACACCTTC
TRBJ2-2 TRBV23-1 - 15 - CASSQFQGNTGELFF TGCGCCAGCAGTCAGTTTCAGGGAAATACCGGGGAGCTGTTTTTT
TRBJ1-1 TRBV5-4 - 15 few CASSFSEGLNTEAFF TGTGCCAGCAGCTTCTCAGAGGGATTGAACACTGAAGCTTTCTTT
TRBJ2-7 TRBV11-2 TRBD1 14 - CASSSGQGNGEQYF TGTGCCAGCAGCTCCGGACAGGGGAACGGCGAGCAGTACTTC
TRBJ2-1 TRBV7-9 TRBD2 15 - CASSPRGVSYNEQFF TGTGCCAGCAGCCCACGGGGGGTATCCTACAATGAGCAGTTCTTC
TRBJ2-2 TRBV6-2/TRBV6-3 - 16 - CASSYSRGSRTGELFF TGTGCCAGCAGTTACTCGAGAGGTTCGAGAACCGGGGAGCTGTTTTTT
TRBJ2-5 TRBV7-2 - 19 - CASSLGGPNGGQYQETQYF TGTGCCAGCAGCTTAGGGGGCCCTAACGGGGGGCAGTACCAAGAGACCCAGTACTTC
TRBJ1-4 TRBV6-5 - 15 - CASSIQGVTNEKLFF TGTGCCAGCAGTATACAGGGCGTTACTAATGAAAAACTGTTTTTT
TRBJ2-1 TRBV7-3 - 14 - CASSFRGLDNEQFF TGTGCCAGCAGCTTCAGGGGTCTGGACAATGAGCAGTTCTTC
TRBJ1-1 TRBV7-9 - 14 - CASSLEGPGTEAFF TGTGCCAGCAGCTTAGAAGGACCAGGGACTGAAGCTTTCTTT
TRBJ2-2 TRBV19 - 15 - CASTVQGLNTGELFF TGTGCCAGTACTGTACAGGGTTTGAACACCGGGGAGCTGTTTTTT
TRBJ2-7 TRBV4-1 - 14 - CASSQSTGDYEQYF TGCGCCAGCAGCCAAAGCACCGGGGACTACGAGCAGTACTTC
TRBJ1-1 TRBV9 - 15 - CASSVVQTTNTEAFF TGTGCCAGCAGCGTAGTGCAGACAACGAACACTGAAGCTTTCTTT
TRBJ1-5 TRBV6-6 - 14 - CASSWHYSNQPQHF TGTGCCAGCAGCTGGCATTATAGCAATCAGCCCCAGCATTTT
TRBJ1-2 TRBV7-2 - 15 - CASSPSPGINYGYTF TGTGCCAGCAGCCCAAGTCCCGGGATCAACTATGGCTACACCTTC
TRBJ1-2 TRBV11-2 - 15 - CASSTRPGLNYGYTF TGTGCCAGCAGCACTCGTCCCGGACTTAACTATGGCTACACCTTC
TRBJ2-2 TRBV7-9 TRBD1 15 - CASSRRDRDTGELFF TGTGCCAGCAGCCGTAGGGACAGAGACACCGGGGAGCTGTTTTTT
TRBJ2-3 TRBV5-4 TRBD2 16 - CASSRKLAGGTDTQYF TGTGCCAGCAGCCGAAAACTAGCGGGGGGGACAGATACGCAGTATTTT
TRBJ2-7 TRBV18 TRBD1 14 - CASSPPGQEYEQYF TGTGCCAGCTCTCCCCCGGGACAGGAGTACGAGCAGTACTTC
TRBJ1-2 TRBV27 - 15 - CASSEAVGTLYGYTF TGTGCCAGCAGCGAGGCCGTGGGGACACTCTATGGCTACACCTTC
TRBJ1-5 TRBV10-3 - 17 - CAISESYTGKKNQPQHF TGTGCCATCAGTGAGTCGTATACAGGGAAGAAGAACCAGCCCCAGCATTTT
TRBJ2-7 TRBV10-2 TRBD1 13 - CASRGQGEGEQYF TGCGCCAGCAGAGGACAGGGCGAGGGCGAGCAGTACTTC
TRBJ1-2 TRBV5-4 TRBD1 15 - CASSFNRGSNYGYTF TGTGCCAGCAGTTTCAACAGGGGTAGCAACTATGGCTACACCTTC
TRBJ1-2 TRBV29-1 TRBD1 15 - CSVTRGDREDYGYTF TGCAGCGTCACTAGGGGGGACAGGGAGGACTATGGCTACACCTTC
TRBJ2-7 TRBV20-1 TRBD1 11 once CSANRGHEQYF TGCAGTGCAAACAGGGGCCACGAGCAGTACTTC
TRBJ1-1 TRBV3-1/TRBV3-2 - 13 - CASSPSVNTEAFF TGTGCCAGCAGCCCCTCGGTGAACACTGAAGCTTTCTTT
TRBJ1-1 TRBV7-6 - 15 - CASSALPQGNTEAFF TGTGCCAGCAGCGCCCTCCCACAGGGGAACACTGAAGCTTTCTTT
TRBJ2-1 TRBV3-1/TRBV3-2 - 13 - CASSLPGGTKQFF TGTGCCAGCAGCCTTCCAGGTGGGACAAAGCAGTTCTTC